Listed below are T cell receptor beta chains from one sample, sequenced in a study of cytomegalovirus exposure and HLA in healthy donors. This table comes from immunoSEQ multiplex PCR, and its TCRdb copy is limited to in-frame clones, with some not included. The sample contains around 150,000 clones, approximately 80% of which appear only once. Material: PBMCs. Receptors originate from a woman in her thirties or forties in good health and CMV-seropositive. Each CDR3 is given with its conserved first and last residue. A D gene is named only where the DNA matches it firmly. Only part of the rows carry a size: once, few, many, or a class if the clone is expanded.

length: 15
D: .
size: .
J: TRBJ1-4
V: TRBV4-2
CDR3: CASSVHSATNEKLFF
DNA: TGTGCCAGCAGCGTCCACAGTGCAACTAATGAAAAACTGTTTTTT

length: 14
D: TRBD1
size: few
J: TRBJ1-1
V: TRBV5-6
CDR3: CASSLGTGYTEAFF
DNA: TGTGCCAGCAGCTTGGGGACAGGGTATACTGAAGCTTTCTTT

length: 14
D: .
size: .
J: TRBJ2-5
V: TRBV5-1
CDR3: CASSLSSGEETQYF
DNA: TGCGCCAGCAGCTTAAGTTCAGGGGAGGAGACCCAGTACTTC

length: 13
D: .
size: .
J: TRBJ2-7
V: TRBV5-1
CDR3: CASGVAENYEQYF
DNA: TGCGCCAGCGGAGTAGCGGAAAACTACGAGCAGTACTTC

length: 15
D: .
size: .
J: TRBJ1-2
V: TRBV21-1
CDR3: CASSKGPTSNYGYTF
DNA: TGTGCCAGCAGCAAAGGGCCCACCTCTAACTATGGCTACACCTTC

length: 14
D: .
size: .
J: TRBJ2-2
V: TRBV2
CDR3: CASSLSRNTGELFF
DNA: TGTGCCAGCAGTTTAAGCCGGAACACCGGGGAGCTGTTTTTT

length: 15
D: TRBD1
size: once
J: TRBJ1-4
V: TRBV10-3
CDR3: CAISQGALRGEKLFF
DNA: TGTGCCATCAGTCAGGGGGCATTACGGGGTGAAAAACTGTTTTTT

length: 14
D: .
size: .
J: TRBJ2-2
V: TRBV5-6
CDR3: CASSSGGGFGELFF
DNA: TGTGCCAGCAGCTCTGGGGGCGGTTTCGGGGAGCTGTTTTTT

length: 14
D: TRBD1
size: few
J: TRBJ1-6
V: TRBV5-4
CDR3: CASTRTGEGSPLHF
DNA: TGTGCCAGCACTCGGACAGGGGAAGGCTCACCCCTCCACTTT

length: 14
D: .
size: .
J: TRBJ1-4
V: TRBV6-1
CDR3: CASSELGGNEKLFF
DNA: TGTGCCAGCAGTGAACTCGGGGGGAATGAAAAACTGTTTTTT

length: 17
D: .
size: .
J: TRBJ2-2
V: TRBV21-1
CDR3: CASSPSPGQTNTGELFF
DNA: TGTGCCAGCAGCCCAAGTCCGGGACAGACGAACACCGGGGAGCTGTTTTTT

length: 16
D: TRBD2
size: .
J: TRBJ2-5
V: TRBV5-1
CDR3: CASSLGPSGAQETQYF
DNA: TGCGCCAGCAGCTTGGGGCCTAGCGGGGCTCAAGAGACCCAGTACTTC